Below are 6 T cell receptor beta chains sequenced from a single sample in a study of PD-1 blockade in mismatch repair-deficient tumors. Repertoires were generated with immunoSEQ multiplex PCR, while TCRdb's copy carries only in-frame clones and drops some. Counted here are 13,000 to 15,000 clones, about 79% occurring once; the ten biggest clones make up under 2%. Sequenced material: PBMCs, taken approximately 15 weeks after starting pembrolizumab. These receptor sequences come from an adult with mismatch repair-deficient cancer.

CDR3 nucleotides: TGTGCCAGCAGCCCCCCCGTCCCCACATACAATGAGCAGTTCTTC. Translation: CASSPPVPTYNEQFF. The V call is TRBV7-9, the J call TRBJ2-1; D unclear. The germline V and J ends were trimmed by 5 bases and 4 bases, with 15 bases remaining between them. The CDR3 totals 15 residues. CDR1 SEHNR and CDR2 FQNEAQ come from the germline V gene (reference sequence).

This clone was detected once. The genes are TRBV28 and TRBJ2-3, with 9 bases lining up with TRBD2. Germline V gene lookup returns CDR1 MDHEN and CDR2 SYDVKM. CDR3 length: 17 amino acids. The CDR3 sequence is CAISEAGGGSSTDTQYF. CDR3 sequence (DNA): TGTGCGATAAGCGAGGCGGGAGGGGGGTCTAGCACAGATACGCAGTATTTT.

CDR3 sequence reads: CASSPWVAGGKNEQFF. For the CDR3, the DNA is TGTGCCAGCTCACCATGGGTAGCGGGAGGAAAAAATGAGCAGTTCTTC. The chain links TRBV18 to TRBJ2-1, with 10 bases matching TRBD2. Germline CDR1 and CDR2: KGHSH and LQKENI. The CDR3 runs to 16 residues. V gave up 2 bases and J gave up 7 bases; unmatched junction bases: 8.

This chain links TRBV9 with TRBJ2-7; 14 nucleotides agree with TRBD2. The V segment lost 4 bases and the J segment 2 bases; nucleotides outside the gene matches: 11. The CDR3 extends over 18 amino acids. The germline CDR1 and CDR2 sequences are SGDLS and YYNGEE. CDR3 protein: CASSPTGGLAGDPYEQYF. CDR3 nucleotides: TGTGCCAGCAGCCCTACGGGGGGACTAGCGGGAGACCCCTACGAGCAGTACTTC.

The CDR3 is CSAAGRETQYF. CDR3 bases: TGCAGCGCCGCGGGTCGGGAGACCCAGTACTTC. The rearrangement uses TRBV29-1 and TRBJ2-5, with D perhaps matching TRBD2 (5 bases). Germline assignment: CDR1 SQVTM and CDR2 ANQGSEA. The CDR3 is 11 amino acids. V gave up 7 bases and J gave up 5 bases, with 11 bases separating them.

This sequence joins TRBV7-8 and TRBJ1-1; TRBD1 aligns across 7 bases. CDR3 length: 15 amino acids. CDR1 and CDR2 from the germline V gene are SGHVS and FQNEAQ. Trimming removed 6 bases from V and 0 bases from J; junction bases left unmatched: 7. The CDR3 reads CASRDTGVLNTEAFF. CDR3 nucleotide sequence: TGTGCCAGCAGGGATACAGGGGTATTGAACACTGAAGCTTTCTTT.